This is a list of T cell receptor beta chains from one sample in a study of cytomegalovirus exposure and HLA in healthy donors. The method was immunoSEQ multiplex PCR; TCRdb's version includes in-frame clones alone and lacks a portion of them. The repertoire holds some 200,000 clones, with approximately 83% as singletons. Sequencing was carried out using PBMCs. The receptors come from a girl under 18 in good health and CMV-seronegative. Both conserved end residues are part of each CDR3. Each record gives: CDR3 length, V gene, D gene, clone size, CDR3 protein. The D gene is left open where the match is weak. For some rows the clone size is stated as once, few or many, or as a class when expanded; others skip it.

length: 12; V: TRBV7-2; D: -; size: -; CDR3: CASSPGTDTQYF
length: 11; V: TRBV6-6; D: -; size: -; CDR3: CASGETDEQYF
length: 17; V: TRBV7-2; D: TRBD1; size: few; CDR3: CASSSKQGFVSAGELFF
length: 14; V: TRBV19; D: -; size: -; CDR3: CASSSGGQHNEQFF
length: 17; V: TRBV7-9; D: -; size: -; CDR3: CASSLEFSGSYNSPLHF
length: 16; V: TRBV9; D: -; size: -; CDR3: CASSVVATVGSGELFF
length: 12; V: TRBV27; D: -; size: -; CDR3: CASSFTGYEQYF
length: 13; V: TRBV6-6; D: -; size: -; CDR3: CASTLWASYGYTF
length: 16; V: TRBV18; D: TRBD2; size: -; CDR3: CASSPPGLAGAGEQFF
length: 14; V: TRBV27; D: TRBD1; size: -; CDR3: CASKKNRGGTEAFF
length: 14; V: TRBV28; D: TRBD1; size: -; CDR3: CASGTGQLGNTIYF
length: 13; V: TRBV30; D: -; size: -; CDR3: CAWSGGYNEKLFF
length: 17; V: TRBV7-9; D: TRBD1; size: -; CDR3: CASSPGTGGALYQPQHF
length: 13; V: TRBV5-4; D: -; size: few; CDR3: CASSLVSADLYTF
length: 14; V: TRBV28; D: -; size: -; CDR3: CASTTLDSRETQYF
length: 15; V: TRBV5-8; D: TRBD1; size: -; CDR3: CASSLGTGRYNEQFF
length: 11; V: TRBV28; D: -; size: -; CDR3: CASKISETQYF
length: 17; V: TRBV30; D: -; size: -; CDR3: CAWSPGSGLSGANVLTF
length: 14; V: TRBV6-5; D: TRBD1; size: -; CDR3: CASRGGQGLSPLHF
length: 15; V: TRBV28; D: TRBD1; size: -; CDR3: CASSTSETGTYGYTF
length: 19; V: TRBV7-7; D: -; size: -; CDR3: CASSLAGSDNYRDNSPLHF
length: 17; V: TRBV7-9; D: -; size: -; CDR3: CASSLWAAGGNNYGYTF
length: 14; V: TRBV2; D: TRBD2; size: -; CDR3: CASREGLAAGELFF
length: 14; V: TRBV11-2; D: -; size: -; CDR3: CASSWDWNSYEQYF
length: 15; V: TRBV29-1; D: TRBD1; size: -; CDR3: CSVEVGTGGNQPQHF
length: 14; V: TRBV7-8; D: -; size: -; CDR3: CASSLDKGVDTQYF
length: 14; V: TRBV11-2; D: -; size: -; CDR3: CASSKNRDTGELFF
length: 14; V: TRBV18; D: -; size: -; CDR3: CASSQQVSPRGYTF
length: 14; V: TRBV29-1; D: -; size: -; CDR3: CSVDLTGSGNTIYF
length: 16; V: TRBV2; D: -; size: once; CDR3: CASSAGLSSWTDTQYF
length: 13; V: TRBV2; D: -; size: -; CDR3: CASSEPPYYGYTF
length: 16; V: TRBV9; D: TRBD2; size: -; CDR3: CASSVWTSGAYNEQFF
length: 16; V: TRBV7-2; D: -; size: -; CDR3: CASSLGPPGGGGELFF
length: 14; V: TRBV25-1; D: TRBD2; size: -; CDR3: CASTGTSGPYEQYF
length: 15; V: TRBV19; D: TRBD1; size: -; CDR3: CASHGLQGAYNEQFF
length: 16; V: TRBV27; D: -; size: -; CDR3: CASSQIPGVGSYEQYF
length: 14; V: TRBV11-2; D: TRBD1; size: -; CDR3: CASSSRTGPYGYTF
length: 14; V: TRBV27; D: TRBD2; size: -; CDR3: CASSLMGLVYEQYF
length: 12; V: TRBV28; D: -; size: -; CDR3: CASSPVIYGYTF
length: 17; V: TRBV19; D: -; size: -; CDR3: CASSTALYRDTNQPQHF
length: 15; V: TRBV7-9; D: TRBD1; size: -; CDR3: CASSARQGSQETQYF
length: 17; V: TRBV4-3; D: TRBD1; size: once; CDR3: CASSQETGQLDTGELFF
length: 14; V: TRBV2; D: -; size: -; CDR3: CASRRGLGSNEQFF
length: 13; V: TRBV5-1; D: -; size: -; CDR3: CASSLVGVDTQYF
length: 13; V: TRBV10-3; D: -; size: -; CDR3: CAISEFGGGEQFF
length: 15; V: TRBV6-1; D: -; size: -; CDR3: CASIPGKTAGNEQFF
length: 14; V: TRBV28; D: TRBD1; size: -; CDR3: CASRLRGRNYEQYF